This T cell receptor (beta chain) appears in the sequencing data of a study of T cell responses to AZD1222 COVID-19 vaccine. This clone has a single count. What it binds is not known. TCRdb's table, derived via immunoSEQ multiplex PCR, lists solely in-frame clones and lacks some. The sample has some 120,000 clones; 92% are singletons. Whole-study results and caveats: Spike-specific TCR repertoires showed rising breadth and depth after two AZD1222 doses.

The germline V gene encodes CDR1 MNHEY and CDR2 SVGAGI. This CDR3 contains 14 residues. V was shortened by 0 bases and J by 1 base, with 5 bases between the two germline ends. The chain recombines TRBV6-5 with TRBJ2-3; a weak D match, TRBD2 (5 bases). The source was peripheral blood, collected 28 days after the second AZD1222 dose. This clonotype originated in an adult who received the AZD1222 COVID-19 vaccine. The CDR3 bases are TGTGCCAGCAGTTACTCGGGAGGCACAGATACGCAGTATTTT. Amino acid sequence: CASSYSGGTDTQYF.